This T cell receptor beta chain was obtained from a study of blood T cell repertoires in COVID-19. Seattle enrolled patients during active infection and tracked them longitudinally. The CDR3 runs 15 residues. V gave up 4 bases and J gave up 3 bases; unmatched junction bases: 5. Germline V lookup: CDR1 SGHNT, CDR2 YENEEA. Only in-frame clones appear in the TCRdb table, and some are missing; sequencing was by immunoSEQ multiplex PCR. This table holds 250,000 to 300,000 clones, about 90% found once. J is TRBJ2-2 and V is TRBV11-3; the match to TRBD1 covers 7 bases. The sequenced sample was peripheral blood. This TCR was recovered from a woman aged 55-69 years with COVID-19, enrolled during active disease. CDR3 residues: CASSSWDSHTGELFF. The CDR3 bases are TGTGCCAGCAGCTCGTGGGACAGCCACACCGGGGAGCTGTTTTTT.